Below, 24 T cell receptor beta chains from the same sample are listed, as sequenced in a study of blood T cell repertoires in COVID-19. TCRdb's table, derived via immunoSEQ multiplex PCR, lists solely in-frame clones and lacks some. The sample comprises 210,000 or so clones, nearly 90% of which are singletons, and about 0.66% rests with the top ten. The sample was peripheral blood. The receptors shown here come from a man aged 45-65 years with acute or convalescent COVID-19.

The gene calls are TRBV5-1 and TRBJ2-1; 9 bases agree with TRBD2. CDR1 and CDR2 (germline): SGHRS, YFSETQ. V shed 1 base, J shed 10 bases, and the junction held 6 bases outside the gene matches. The CDR3 runs 14 residues. The CDR3 is CASSLTSGSREQFF. The CDR3 bases are TGCGCCAGCAGCTTGACTAGCGGGTCCCGAGAGCAGTTCTTC.

The V and J genes are TRBV28 and TRBJ2-2; TRBD2 matches at 15 bases. CDR1 is MDHEN and CDR2 is SYDVKM in the germline V gene. V lost 6 bases and J lost 5; bases outside the gene matches: 10. The CDR3 consists of 18 residues. CDR3 nucleotides: TGTGCCAGCAGACAACCGGGACTAGCGGGAGGAGGGACCGGGGAGCTGTTTTTT. It yields the protein CASRQPGLAGGGTGELFF.

This clone was observed a few times. The CDR3 sequence: CASSYSSGLGMGGYTF. CDR3 coding DNA: TGTGCCAGCAGTTACTCGAGCGGTTTAGGGATGGGTGGCTACACCTTC. V gene TRBV6-5 combines with J gene TRBJ1-2; D is uncertain. Looked up from germline, CDR1 is MNHEY and CDR2 is SVGAGI. Trimming shortened V by 0 bases and J by 7 bases, and 18 bases separated the two germline ends. The CDR3 has 16 amino acids.

The V and J genes are TRBV4-2 and TRBJ1-2, with D unresolved. This CDR3 is built from 16 residues. Trimming took 1 base from V and 3 from J, leaving 15 bases between them. Per the germline V gene, CDR1 is LGHNA and CDR2 is YNFKEQ. The CDR3 DNA reads TGTGCCAGCAGCCAAGCGGGCAGCGGCTTGGACTATGGCTACACCTTC. Its protein product is CASSQAGSGLDYGYTF.

Details on this clone: The same CDR3 is also encoded by other DNA sequences in this sample. The chain has TRBV2 and TRBJ1-1, with D unclear. Germline loops: CDR1 SNHLY, CDR2 FYNNEI. Trimming shortened V by 1 base and J by 1 base, and 4 bases separated the two germline ends. The CDR3 is 13 residues long. The CDR3 protein is CASSEDRNTEAFF. DNA of the CDR3: TGTGCCAGCAGTGAAGACAGGAACACTGAAGCTTTCTTT. The full variable domain, with the rest looked up from reference TRBV2 and TRBJ1-1, is EPEVTQTPSHQVTQMGQEVILRCVPISNHLYFYWYRQILGQKVEFLVSFYNNEISEKSEIFDDQFSVERPDGSNFTLKIRSTKLEDSAMYFCASSEDRNTEAFFGQGTRLTVV.

The genes are TRBV12-3 or TRBV12-4 and TRBJ1-5; D gene ambiguous. V lost 3 bases to trimming and J lost 4 bases, with 4 bases between them. This CDR3 contains 12 residues. The CDR3 is CASSFRNQPQHF. CDR3 DNA sequence: TGTGCCAGCAGTTTTAGAAATCAGCCCCAGCATTTT.

The V gene is TRBV6-6, the J gene TRBJ2-1; D is possibly TRBD2 (5 bases). The CDR3 sequence is 14 residues long. Per the germline V gene, CDR1 is MNHNY and CDR2 is SVGAGI (reference sequence). Trimming shortened V by 0 bases and J by 6 bases, and 9 bases separated the two germline ends. The CDR3: CASSYSDTSNEQFF. DNA for the CDR3: TGTGCCAGCAGTTACTCGGATACTAGCAATGAGCAGTTCTTC.

The rearrangement links TRBV4-1 to TRBJ2-7, with 7 bases that match TRBD1. Germline trimming cut 3 bases from V and 4 bases from J; bases unmatched to any gene: 9. Germline loops: CDR1 MGHRA, CDR2 YSYEKL. The length of the CDR3 is 15 residues. Here the CDR3 DNA reads TGCGCCAGCAGCCACCCGGACAGGTCTAGATACGAGCAGTACTTC. This codes for CASSHPDRSRYEQYF.

CDR3 sequence reads: CASSLSAGGSGANVLTF. As DNA, the CDR3 is TGTGCCAGCAGCCTCTCGGCAGGGGGCTCTGGGGCCAACGTCCTGACTTTC. The V gene is TRBV5-5, the J gene TRBJ2-6, with 7 bases fitting TRBD1. Germline loops: CDR1 SGHKS, CDR2 YYEKEE (reference sequence). V shed 4 bases, J shed 0 bases, and the junction held 7 bases outside the gene matches. This CDR3 contains 17 residues.

V usage is TRBV7-2 and J usage is TRBJ1-6; D call uncertain. Germline V lookup: CDR1 SGHTA, CDR2 FQGNSA. This CDR3 has 16 amino acids. The V gene lost 1 base and the J gene lost 6 bases, with 13 bases spanning the gap. DNA for the CDR3: TGTGCCAGCAGCTTAGGCTTGTACAAACCTAATTCACCCCTCCACTTT. Amino acid sequence: CASSLGLYKPNSPLHF.

The J gene is TRBJ2-7, the V gene TRBV18, with 10 bases aligning to TRBD1. Germline V lookup: CDR1 KGHSH, CDR2 LQKENI. V shed 2 bases and J 3 bases; nucleotides not matched to a gene: 1. The CDR3 is 14 amino acids. Here the CDR3 reads CASSPGTGDYEQYF. The CDR3 bases are TGTGCCAGCTCACCAGGGACAGGGGACTACGAGCAGTACTTC.

The V and J genes are TRBV7-2 and TRBJ2-7, with D possibly being TRBD2 (5 bases). There are 16 residues in the CDR3. Trimming removed 3 bases at V and 2 bases at J, with 17 bases between. The germline V gene has CDR1 SGHTA and CDR2 FQGNSA. In nucleotides, the CDR3 is TGTGCCAGCAGCTTTTTTGGCGGGCTGGCTACCTACGAGCAGTACTTC. Protein sequence: CASSFFGGLATYEQYF. Complete variable domain (other parts from reference TRBV7-2 and TRBJ2-7): GAGVSQSPSNKVTEKGKDVELRCDPISGHTALYWYRQSLGQGLEFLIYFQGNSAPDKSGLPSDRFSAERTGGSVSTLTIQRTQQEDSAVYLCASSFFGGLATYEQYFGPGTRLTVT.

The J gene is TRBJ2-5, the V gene TRBV5-1; no clear D gene. The V and J ends lost 6 bases and 4 bases respectively, with 7 bases between them. Germline CDR1 and CDR2: SGHRS and YFSETQ. The CDR3 extends over 11 amino acids. As DNA, the CDR3 is TGCGCCAGCACAGGCCCAGAGACCCAGTACTTC. Translated: CASTGPETQYF.

The rearrangement links TRBV3-1 (or the pseudogene TRBV3-2) to TRBJ1-5, with D possibly TRBD1 on 6 matching bases. The germline V gene has CDR1 LGHDT and CDR2 YNNKEL (reference sequence). The CDR3 is made up of 15 amino acids. The V end lost 1 base, the J end lost 3 bases, and 10 bases lay between the germline ends. The CDR3 region has the DNA TGTGCCAGCAGCCAAGGGACAGTGATCAATCAGCCCCAGCATTTT. The encoded protein is CASSQGTVINQPQHF.

The V gene is TRBV29-1, the J gene TRBJ2-3, with 8 nucleotides matching TRBD1. CDR3 size: 12 residues. V was clipped by 5 bases and J by 4 bases; unmatched bases: 2. The germline CDR1 and CDR2 sequences are SQVTM and ANQGSEA. The CDR3: CSVRTGPDTQYF. The DNA of the CDR3 is TGCAGCGTTCGGACAGGGCCAGATACGCAGTATTTT.

The rearrangement joins TRBV7-6 to TRBJ1-1; D perhaps matches TRBD1 (5 bases). Trimming removed 0 bases from V and 1 base from J, with 9 bases in between. CDR1 is SGHVS and CDR2 is FNYEAQ in the germline V gene. This CDR3 is 15 amino acids long. The CDR3 sequence: CASSLATTGNTEAFF. The CDR3 coding sequence is TGTGCCAGCAGCTTAGCCACTACAGGGAACACTGAAGCTTTCTTT.

This clone came up a few times. Other DNA sequences of this sample code for an identical CDR3. V gene TRBV15 combines with J gene TRBJ2-1; TRBD2 aligns across 16 bases. From germline, CDR1 is LNHNV and CDR2 YYDKDF (reference sequence). The CDR3 loop spans 16 amino acids. Germline trimming cut 0 bases from V and 7 bases from J; bases unmatched to any gene: 0. DNA of the CDR3: TGTGCCACCAGCAGAGAGGGACTAGCGGGGGGGAATGAGCAGTTCTTC. It translates to CATSREGLAGGNEQFF.

This chain joins TRBV2 and TRBJ1-5; tentatively, D is TRBD1 (5 bases). The CDR3 loop spans 13 amino acids. Germline V lookup: CDR1 SNHLY, CDR2 FYNNEI. V lost 7 bases, J lost 6 bases, and 13 bases lay in between. CDR3 sequence: CASTGQGGQPQHF. CDR3 nucleotides: TGTGCCAGCACTGGGCAGGGCGGTCAGCCCCAGCATTTT.

This sequence joins TRBV5-1 and TRBJ2-2; a possible D gene is TRBD1 (5 bases). The CDR3 length is 17 residues. V lost 6 bases to trimming and J lost 2 bases, with 20 bases between them. Germline V gene lookup returns CDR1 SGHRS and CDR2 YFSETQ. The CDR3 loop reads CASTPTQGQINTGELFF. Written as DNA, the CDR3 is TGCGCCAGCACCCCGACCCAGGGCCAGATCAACACCGGGGAGCTGTTTTTT.

The chain carries TRBV5-6 and TRBJ2-5, with 8 bases fitting TRBD1. Germline assignment: CDR1 SGHDT and CDR2 YYEEEE. The trim removed 3 bases at V and 1 base at J, leaving 5 bases unmatched. The CDR3 runs to 15 residues. CDR3 protein: CASSYGQGPQETQYF. The CDR3 nucleotides read TGTGCCAGCAGCTATGGACAGGGCCCCCAAGAGACCCAGTACTTC. The full variable domain, with the rest looked up from reference TRBV5-6 and TRBJ2-5, is DAGVTQSPTHLIKTRGQQVTLRCSPKSGHDTVSWYQQALGQGPQFIFQYYEEEERQRGNFPDRFSGHQFPNYSSELNVNALLLGDSALYLCASSYGQGPQETQYFGPGTRLLVL.

This clone turned up a few times. The chain uses TRBV28 and TRBJ2-6; no clear D gene. This CDR3 is built from 15 residues. Germline loops: CDR1 MDHEN, CDR2 SYDVKM. Trimming removed 6 bases at V and 0 bases at J, with 9 bases between. This CDR3 reads CASRTQFSGANVLTF. CDR3 coding DNA: TGTGCCAGCAGGACACAGTTCTCTGGGGCCAACGTCCTGACTTTC. Full variable domain (outside the CDR3, taken from reference TRBV28 and TRBJ2-6): DVKVTQSSRYLVKRTGEKVFLECVQDMDHENMFWYRQDPGLGLRLIYFSYDVKMKEKGDIPEGYSVSREKKERFSLILESASTNQTSMYLCASRTQFSGANVLTFGAGSRLTVL.

As to this clone: At one end, the junction sequence differs from germline, possibly due to a read error. This chain uses TRBV28 with TRBJ1-5, with D hard to call. The CDR3 sequence is 11 residues long. CDR1 is MDHEN and CDR2 is SYDVKM in the germline V gene. The CDR3 DNA reads as TGTGCCAGCAGTTCCCTGGGAGAGGTGTATTTT. This translates into CASSSLGEVYF. Drawing the rest from reference TRBV28 and TRBJ1-5, the complete variable domain is DVKVTQSSRYLVKRTGEKVFLECVQDMDHENMFWYRQDPGLGLRLIYFSYDVKMKEKGDIPEGYSVSREKKERFSLILESASTNQTSMYLCASSSLGEVYFGDGTRLSIL.

The chain is built from TRBV19 and TRBJ2-6; D unclear. The CDR3 covers 15 residues. V lost 3 bases, J lost 1 base, and 7 bases lay in between. Per the germline V gene, CDR1 is LNHDA and CDR2 is SQIVND (reference sequence). The CDR3 reads CASSIWPSGANVLTF. Written as DNA, the CDR3 is TGTGCCAGTAGTATTTGGCCTTCTGGGGCCAACGTCCTGACTTTC.

This rearrangement joins TRBV30 to TRBJ2-3; 8 positions agree with TRBD1. Losses at the gene ends were 7 bases for V and 6 bases for J; bases not matched to a gene: 12. Germline V gene lookup returns CDR1 GTSNPN and CDR2 SVGIG (reference sequence). The CDR3 loop spans 14 amino acids. CDR3 in DNA: TGTGCCTCCCTCGGGCAGGGGGCGAGTGATACGCAGTATTTT. It encodes CASLGQGASDTQYF.